This T cell receptor beta chain was identified in a study of control samples from healthy donors and cancer patients (dated by TCRdb to 2019 to 2021). Library preparation used the immunoSEQ multiplex PCR assay. Drawn from immuneACCESS, this table holds only the in-frame rearrangements with V and J called that TCRdb kept. Clones are partly lost; checked studies trace under half to an unresolved V gene and leave the rest unexplained. In all, the sample holds roughly 170,000 clones, and 90% to 95% of those were seen once. The ten largest account for about 1.5% of the sample. Worth noting for this clone: The antigen it binds to is not known. There are no base qualities to consult, and no much larger clone falls within one base.

The CDR1 and CDR2 encoded by the germline V gene (reference sequence) are LNHDA and SQIVND. Trimming removed 3 bases from V and 8 bases from J, leaving 11 bases between the germline ends. Reading from cysteine to phenylalanine, the CDR3 counts 14 amino acids. Only the CDR3 portion is preserved as DNA: 42 bases, with reading frame beginning at the first base. The TCR was taken from a man younger than 30 in good health. This chain is built from TRBV19 and TRBJ1-6, with a weak D call of TRBD1 (6 bases match). Sequences were obtained from blood. The bases are TGTGCCAGTAGTATCCCAGGGGAGGATTCACCCCTCCACTTT. This encodes CASSIPGEDSPLHF. The CDR3 plus the reference TRBV19 and TRBJ1-6 genes for the other parts give the full variable domain: DGGITQSPKYLFRKEGQNVTLSCEQNLNHDAMYWYRQDPGQGLRLIYYSQIVNDFQKGDIAEGYSVSREKKESFPLTVTSAQKNPTAFYLCASSIPGEDSPLHFGNGTRLTVT.